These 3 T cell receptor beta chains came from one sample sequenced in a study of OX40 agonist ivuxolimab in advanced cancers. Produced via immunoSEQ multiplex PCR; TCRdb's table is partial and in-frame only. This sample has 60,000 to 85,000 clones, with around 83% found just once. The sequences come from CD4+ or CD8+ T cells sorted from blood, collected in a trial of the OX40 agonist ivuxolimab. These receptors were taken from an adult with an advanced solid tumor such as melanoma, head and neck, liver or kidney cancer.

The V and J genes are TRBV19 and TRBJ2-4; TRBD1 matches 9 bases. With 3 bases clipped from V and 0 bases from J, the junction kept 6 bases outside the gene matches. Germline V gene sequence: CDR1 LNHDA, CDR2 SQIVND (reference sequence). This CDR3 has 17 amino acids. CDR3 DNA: TGTGCCAGTAGTATTAGGGGACAGGGTCCAGCCAAAAACATTCAGTACTTC. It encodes CASSIRGQGPAKNIQYF.

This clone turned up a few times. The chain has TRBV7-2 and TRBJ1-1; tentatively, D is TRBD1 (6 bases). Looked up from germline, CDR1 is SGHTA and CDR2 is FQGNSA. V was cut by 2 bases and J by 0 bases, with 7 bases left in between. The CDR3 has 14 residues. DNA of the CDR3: TGTGCCAGCAGCTTAACAGGGATGAACACTGAAGCTTTCTTT. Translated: CASSLTGMNTEAFF.

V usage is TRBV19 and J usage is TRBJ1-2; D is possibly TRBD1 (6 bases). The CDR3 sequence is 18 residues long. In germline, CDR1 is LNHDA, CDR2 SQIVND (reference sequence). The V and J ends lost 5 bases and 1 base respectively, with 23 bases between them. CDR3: CASSPQRVGAGRNYGYTF. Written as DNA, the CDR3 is TGTGCCAGTAGTCCACAGAGGGTGGGGGCCGGGCGTAACTATGGCTACACCTTC.